This T cell receptor (beta chain) derives from a study of blood T cell repertoires in COVID-19. Some clones are missing from TCRdb's copy, which holds only in-frame ones; the method was immunoSEQ multiplex PCR. Of about 210,000 clones listed, 81% are singletons. The CDR3 consists of 16 residues. V shed 4 bases and J 6 bases; nucleotides not matched to a gene: 14. Germline loops: CDR1 LGHDT, CDR2 YNNKEL (reference sequence). This TCR was recovered from a man aged 35-49 years who had recovered from COVID-19. Sequenced material: PBMCs or T cells enriched from blood (not recorded which). The chain recombines TRBV3-1 (or the pseudogene TRBV3-2) with TRBJ1-1; TRBD1 matches at 7 bases. The CDR3 DNA reads as TGTGCCAGCAGCCGGACAGGCGGAACCTTGGGCGCTGAAGCTTTCTTT. As protein: CASSRTGGTLGAEAFF.